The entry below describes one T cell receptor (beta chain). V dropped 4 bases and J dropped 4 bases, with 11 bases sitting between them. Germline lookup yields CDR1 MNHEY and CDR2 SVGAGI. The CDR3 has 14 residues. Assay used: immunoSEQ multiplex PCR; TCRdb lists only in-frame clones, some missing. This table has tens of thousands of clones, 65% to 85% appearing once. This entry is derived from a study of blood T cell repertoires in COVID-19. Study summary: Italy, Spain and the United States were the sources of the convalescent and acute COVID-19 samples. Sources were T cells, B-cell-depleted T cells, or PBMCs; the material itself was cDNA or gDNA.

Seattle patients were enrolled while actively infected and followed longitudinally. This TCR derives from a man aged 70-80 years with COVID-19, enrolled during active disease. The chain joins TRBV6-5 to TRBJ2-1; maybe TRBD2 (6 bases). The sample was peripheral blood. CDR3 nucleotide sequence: TGTGCCAGCAGTTGGGGAGGCCTATACAATGAGCAGTTCTTC. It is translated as CASSWGGLYNEQFF.